This T cell receptor (beta chain) was retrieved from a study of shared clonotypes between healthy human individuals. Trimming cost V 3 bases and J 1 base, with 6 bases left between them. This CDR3 comprises 13 residues. Germline V CDR1 and CDR2: SEHNR, FQNEAQ (reference sequence). Several immunoSEQ 96-well plates shared each subset's DNA, each plate a replicate. DNA at 150 to 200 ng, some 31,000 T cell genomes, went into sorted-subset replicate PCRs. In the original processing: Sequence data from immunoSEQ were junction-only and lacked quality scores; consequently, filtering differed. Assay: immunoSEQ multiplex PCR; the TCRdb copy retains only in-frame clones and omits some. V and J calls and clone size come straight from that table; D and trimming were deduced from the DNA. The sample contains about 2 million clones, 95% of which appear only once.

This sequence originates from a young man in good health. Sequencing was performed on naive CD4+ T cells sorted from blood. Sample subset: CD45RA+ positively selected. J is TRBJ2-5 and V is TRBV7-9; a possible D gene is TRBD2 (6 bases). DNA of the CDR3: TGTGCCAGCAGCTTCGGGGGCCAAGAGACCCAGTACTTC. As protein: CASSFGGQETQYF.